Listed here are 27 T cell receptor beta chains from one sample, sequenced in a study of regulatory T cells in long-lasting Graves disease. Arm-PCR of CDR3 regions and iRepertoire HTBI primers were used to build TCR beta libraries. One entry per CDR3 protein results from TCRdb running MiXCR on the multiplex PCR reads. The table records more than 400,000 distinct CDR3 sequences, roughly 15% of them present only once. Time point meaning: newly diagnosed GD, antithyroid drugs for less than 3 months. From RNA extracted from PBMCs, the TCR library was made. Separately, the same data were catalogued under a study of T cells in Graves' hyperthyroidism and ophthalmopathy.

Sequenced here: peripheral blood mononuclear cells (PBMCs), sampled at new diagnosis, from a patient treated with antithyroid drugs. The source of these receptors is a man aged 35 to 55 with Graves disease.

This clonotype came up a few times. This chain links TRBV20-1 with TRBJ1-1; D not resolved. Per germline, CDR1 DFQATT and CDR2 SNEGSKA (reference sequence). The CDR3 runs to 13 residues. With 3 bases removed from V and 3 bases from J, the gap between germline ends came to 11 bases. The CDR3 sequence: CSASRRPDTEAFF. Written as DNA, the CDR3 is TGCAGTGCTAGTCGGCGGCCGGACACTGAAGCTTTCTTT.

This clonotype showed up many times. V and J are TRBV6-2 or TRBV6-3 and TRBJ2-5, with D possibly TRBD2 on 6 matching bases. V shed 0 bases and J shed 3 bases, with 11 bases lying between them. The CDR3 sequence is 15 residues long. Per germline, CDR1 MNHEY and CDR2 SVGEGT. The DNA for the CDR3 is TGTGCCAGCAGTTACTCCTGGGGAGGCGAAGAGACCCAGTACTTC. Its protein is CASSYSWGGEETQYF.

The chain employs TRBV11-2 and TRBJ2-5, with 14 bases matching TRBD2. The germline V gene encodes CDR1 SGHAT and CDR2 FQNNGV. V was pared by 1 base and J by 4 bases, with 5 bases of the junction left unmatched. The CDR3 has 17 amino acids. CDR3 loop: CASSLGVTSGRGETQYF. DNA for the CDR3: TGTGCCAGCAGCTTAGGGGTGACTAGCGGGAGGGGAGAGACCCAGTACTTC.

This clonotype was recorded at least ten times. The chain employs TRBV15 and TRBJ2-3; no firm D call. Looked up from germline, CDR1 is LNHNV and CDR2 is YYDKDF (reference sequence). This CDR3 is built from 16 residues. Trimming pared 1 base from V and 4 bases from J, leaving 15 bases between. The CDR3 sequence: CATSRALGIAADTQYF. CDR3 coding DNA: TGTGCCACCAGCAGAGCTCTTGGGATTGCGGCAGATACGCAGTATTTT.

The chain couples TRBV12-3 or TRBV12-4 to TRBJ2-3; TRBD2 agrees at 13 bases. Trimming removed 5 bases from V and 1 base from J; junction bases left unmatched: 6. There are 17 residues in the CDR3. In DNA, the CDR3 is TGTGCCAGCAGTCCCGGGACTAGCGGGGCCCGCACAGATACGCAGTATTTT. This sequence encodes CASSPGTSGARTDTQYF.

This clonotype was counted at least ten times. This chain connects TRBV24-1 to TRBJ1-1; D unresolved. CDR1 is KGHDR, CDR2 SFDVKD, per germline. This CDR3 comprises 12 residues. The germline V and J ends were trimmed by 4 bases and 2 bases, with 4 bases remaining between them. The CDR3 nucleotides read TGTGCCACCAGTGACACCAACACTGAAGCTTTCTTT. Translation: CATSDTNTEAFF.

Many counts were recorded for this clonotype. The V and J genes are TRBV7-3 and TRBJ2-1, with D perhaps TRBD2 (5 bases). There are 16 residues in the CDR3. Germline V CDR1 and CDR2: SGHTA, FQGTGA. With 0 bases removed from V and 5 bases from J, the gap between germline ends came to 14 bases. For the CDR3, the DNA is TGTGCCAGCAGCTTAACGCGTCGGGGTCGCGACAATGAGCAGTTCTTC. The encoded protein is CASSLTRRGRDNEQFF.

This clonotype was counted ten times or more. The chain couples TRBV12-3 or TRBV12-4 to TRBJ2-3; no reliable D call. The V gene lost 6 bases and the J gene lost 7 bases, with 8 bases spanning the gap. CDR3 length: 11 amino acids. CDR3: CASSSRYTQYF. Written as DNA, the CDR3 is TGTGCCAGCAGCTCTAGATATACGCAGTATTTT.

The CDR3 reads CATGLGTPLHF. The CDR3 nucleotides read TGTGCCACAGGCCTCGGGACACCCCTCCACTTT. The genes are TRBV28 and TRBJ1-6; D is unresolved. This CDR3 region has 11 residues. V dropped 10 bases and J dropped 11 bases, with 12 bases sitting between them. Germline values: CDR1 MDHEN, CDR2 SYDVKM.

This clonotype was observed at least ten times. Here the CDR3 reads CASRGGERNYGYTF. CDR3 nucleotide sequence: TGTGCCAGCAGAGGGGGCGAAAGGAACTATGGCTACACCTTC. The rearrangement links TRBV28 to TRBJ1-2, with 7 bases matching TRBD1. Per germline, CDR1 MDHEN and CDR2 SYDVKM. V gave up 6 bases and J gave up 2 bases; unmatched junction bases: 6. This CDR3 region has 14 residues.

The chain joins TRBV30 to TRBJ1-2; D might be TRBD1 (6 bases). V was pared by 1 base and J by 5 bases, with 14 bases between. Germline CDR1 reads GTSNPN; CDR2 reads SVGIG (reference sequence). The CDR3 loop spans 14 amino acids. Here the CDR3 DNA reads TGTGCCTGGAGTGCACAGGGAACTTTTTATGGCTACACCTTC. Its translation is CAWSAQGTFYGYTF.

Notes on this clonotype: A much larger clone lies one base from this, so it may be a read error. V and J are TRBV20-1 and TRBJ2-7; D possibly matches TRBD1 or TRBD2 (5 bases each). This CDR3 has 13 amino acids. Germline CDR1 reads DFQATT; CDR2 reads SNEGSKA (reference sequence). The CDR3 DNA reads as TGCACTGCTACCCGGGACGGAGCCTACGAGCAGTACTTC. Amino acid sequence: CTATRDGAYEQYF.

This clonotype was seen at least ten times. This CDR3 is CSAEASGGSPYEQYF. The CDR3 DNA sequence: TGCAGTGCTGAGGCTAGCGGTGGTAGTCCCTACGAGCAGTACTTC. V and J are TRBV20-1 and TRBJ2-7; TRBD2 agrees at 7 bases. The CDR3 length is 15 residues. Looked up from germline, CDR1 is DFQATT and CDR2 is SNEGSKA (reference sequence). After removal of 5 bases from V and 2 bases from J, the junction contained 12 bases not matched to a gene.

This clonotype appeared many times. The chain couples TRBV2 to TRBJ2-6; D not resolved. CDR1 is SNHLY, CDR2 FYNNEI, per germline. Trimming removed 7 bases from V and 1 base from J, with 8 bases in between. This CDR3 is 14 amino acids long. CDR3 sequence reads: CASKPQSGANVLTF. DNA of the CDR3: TGTGCCAGCAAGCCCCAGTCTGGGGCCAACGTCCTGACTTTC.

This clonotype was counted ten times or more. The chain joins TRBV2 to TRBJ2-7; D might be TRBD2 (5 bases). This CDR3 has 16 amino acids. V was trimmed by 3 bases and J by 2 bases, leaving 17 bases between them. Germline CDR1 is SNHLY and CDR2 is FYNNEI. The CDR3 reads CASSDRVWQTTYEQYF. The CDR3 DNA is TGTGCCAGCAGTGACCGAGTCTGGCAGACTACCTACGAGCAGTACTTC.

This clonotype was detected only a few times. This chain joins TRBV19 and TRBJ2-2; D remains unclear. CDR3 size: 15 residues. V was trimmed by 2 bases and J by 0 bases, leaving 7 bases between them. Per germline, CDR1 LNHDA and CDR2 SQIVND (reference sequence). DNA of the CDR3: TGTGCCAGTAGTATATTCCAGCCGAACACCGGGGAGCTGTTTTTT. Translating gives CASSIFQPNTGELFF.

This clonotype was counted a few times. J is TRBJ2-2 and V is TRBV19; a possible D gene is TRBD2 (6 bases). Germline V gives CDR1 LNHDA, CDR2 SQIVND (reference sequence). V was clipped by 5 bases and J by 4 bases, with 14 bases between them. The CDR3 consists of 15 residues. The CDR3 region is CASSESGALTGELFF. CDR3 coding DNA: TGTGCCAGTAGTGAATCGGGAGCCCTCACCGGGGAGCTGTTTTTT. Variable domain in full (rest from reference TRBV19 and TRBJ2-2): DGGITQSPKYLFRKEGQNVTLSCEQNLNHDAMYWYRQDPGQGLRLIYYSQIVNDFQKGDIAEGYSVSREKKESFPLTVTSAQKNPTAFYLCASSESGALTGELFFGEGSRLTVL.

V and J are TRBV18 and TRBJ1-2; 8 bases are a match to TRBD1. CDR1 KGHSH and CDR2 LQKENI come from the germline V gene. This CDR3 contains 15 residues. J was trimmed by 6 bases and V by 1 base; bases with no gene match: 7. CDR3 sequence (DNA): TGTGCCAGCTCACCACGTTCCTCAGGGGGCCATGGCTACACCTTC. Its translation is CASSPRSSGGHGYTF.

The rearrangement uses TRBV7-8 and TRBJ2-6; 9 bases fit TRBD2. The CDR3 runs 18 residues. The junction had 8 bases not matched to a gene; V was cut back by 5 bases and J by 0 bases. Germline CDR1 reads SGHVS; CDR2 reads FQNEAQ. CDR3 coding DNA: TGTGCCAGCAGCCCCAGGGCGGGAGGGTCCTCTGGGGCCAACGTCCTGACTTTC. Translated: CASSPRAGGSSGANVLTF.

Points on this clonotype: This may be a read error, as it is one base from a much larger clone. The chain uses TRBV2 and TRBJ1-6; D gene uncertain. The CDR3 consists of 14 residues. CDR1 and CDR2 from the germline V gene are SNHLY and FYNNEI. The CDR3 loop reads CASRWAGDNSPPHF. CDR3 in DNA: TGTGCCAGCAGATGGGCTGGGGATAATTCACCCCCCCACTTT.

This clonotype occurred once. The chain carries TRBV27 and TRBJ1-1, with a weak D call TRBD1 (5 bases). V was cut by 3 bases and J by 4 bases, with 15 bases left in between. Germline V lookup: CDR1 MNHEY, CDR2 SMNVEV (reference sequence). The CDR3 totals 15 residues. The CDR3 DNA is TGTGCCAGCAGTTTCGGGGCAGAACGGGGCACTGAAGCTTTCTTT. This codes for CASSFGAERGTEAFF.

This clonotype was counted only a few times. V and J are TRBV18 and TRBJ2-1, with TRBD2 matching over 8 bases. This CDR3 contains 17 residues. Germline V CDR1 and CDR2: KGHSH, LQKENI. Trimming at V came to 2 bases and at J to 0 bases, leaving 6 bases not matched to a gene. The CDR3: CASSPEAGAASYNEQFF. The CDR3 DNA sequence: TGTGCCAGCTCACCAGAAGCGGGGGCGGCCTCCTACAATGAGCAGTTCTTC.

This clonotype was detected many times. The chain recombines TRBV30 with TRBJ2-7; D uncertain. V was clipped by 2 bases and J by 2 bases, with 7 bases between them. This CDR3 comprises 12 residues. Germline V CDR1 and CDR2: GTSNPN, SVGIG (reference sequence). The CDR3: CAWSPTPYEQYF. The CDR3 nucleotides read TGTGCCTGGAGTCCAACCCCCTACGAGCAGTACTTC.

Comment on this clonotype: Just one base apart from a much larger clone, this may be a read error. The rearrangement joins TRBV6-1 to TRBJ1-5, with D possibly being TRBD1 (6 bases). The V gene's germline CDR1 is MNHNS and CDR2 SASEGT. The V end was cut by 6 bases, the J end by 4 bases, with 25 bases between. This CDR3 region has 18 residues. In DNA form, the CDR3 reads TGTGCCAGCAGCAACCTCCCTGGGCAGGGGATCGGAAATCAGCCCCAGCATTTT. Its translation is CASSNLPGQGIGNQPQHF.

Many counts were recorded for this clonotype. This chain connects TRBV28 to TRBJ1-6; 7 positions agree with TRBD1. J lost 9 bases, V lost 8 bases, and 7 bases had no gene match. This CDR3 comprises 13 residues. Per the germline V gene, CDR1 is MDHEN and CDR2 is SYDVKM. The DNA of the CDR3 is TGTGCCAGCGGGCGGACAGGTGGTTCACCCCTCCACTTT. Translated: CASGRTGGSPLHF.

The gene calls are TRBV11-1 and TRBJ2-1, with a possible D match to TRBD2 (7 bases). V was shortened by 6 bases and J by 3 bases, with 18 bases between the two germline ends. Germline V gives CDR1 SGHAT, CDR2 FQDESV (reference sequence). The CDR3 is 16 residues long. For the CDR3, the DNA is TGTGCCAGCAGGTCGAAGGGGGGGGACCGCTACAATGAGCAGTTCTTC. Translating gives CASRSKGGDRYNEQFF.

The chain has TRBV13 and TRBJ2-5, with D unresolved. V gave up 5 bases and J gave up 3 bases, with 7 bases separating them. The CDR3 is 12 residues long. Germline-derived CDR1 and CDR2 are PRHDT and FYEKMQ (reference sequence). The CDR3 nucleotides are TGTGCCAGCAGCCAAAGAAAAGAGACCCAGTACTTC. This encodes CASSQRKETQYF.